The 32 T cell receptor beta chains below come from one sample, sequenced in a study of PD-L1 blockade in urothelial cancer. Time point defined: pretreatment peripheral blood. The protocol was immunoSEQ multiplex PCR, while the TCRdb copy is restricted to in-frame clones and leaves out a portion. In the table there are about 53,000 clones, roughly 85% of which are singletons. Sequenced here: PBMCs, sampled around atezolizumab (anti-PD-L1) treatment. These receptors originate from a woman in her sixties or seventies with urothelial cancer.

CDR3 protein: CASSKAGKSTDTQYF. CDR3 nucleotide sequence: TGCGCCAGCAGTAAAGCGGGAAAGAGCACAGATACGCAGTATTTT. The chain is built from TRBV10-1 and TRBJ2-3; 7 bases are shared with TRBD2. V lost 5 bases and J lost 0; bases outside the gene matches: 5. Germline values: CDR1 WNHNN, CDR2 SYGVQD (reference sequence). The CDR3 runs to 15 residues.

This chain links TRBV10-3 with TRBJ1-6; no reliable D call. V gave up 3 bases and J gave up 7 bases, with 13 bases separating them. Germline assignment: CDR1 ENHRY and CDR2 SYGVKD. This CDR3 is built from 15 residues. The CDR3 reads CAISDPGIANSPLHF. CDR3 nucleotides: TGTGCCATCAGTGATCCCGGGATAGCGAATTCACCCCTCCACTTT.

The CDR3 loop reads CAISAPGGVVSAGELFF. CDR3 bases: TGTGCCATCAGTGCCCCGGGGGGGGTAGTAAGTGCCGGGGAGCTGTTTTTT. This chain joins TRBV10-3 and TRBJ2-2; 8 bases fit TRBD2. The CDR3 is made up of 17 amino acids. V shed 4 bases and J 6 bases; nucleotides not matched to a gene: 13. Germline CDR1 and CDR2: ENHRY and SYGVKD.

The rearrangement uses TRBV18 and TRBJ2-7; 7 bases are shared with TRBD2. CDR1 and CDR2 from the germline V gene are KGHSH and LQKENI. V trimming: 1 base; J trimming: 6 bases; junction bases outside the gene matches: 6. The CDR3 is made up of 14 amino acids. CDR3 nucleotide sequence: TGTGCCAGCTCACCACAGCTAGCGGATAGCGAGCAGTACTTC. Amino acid sequence: CASSPQLADSEQYF. Together with reference TRBV18 and TRBJ2-7, the CDR3 gives the full variable domain: NAGVMQNPRHLVRRRGQEARLRCSPMKGHSHVYWYRQLPEEGLKFMVYLQKENIIDESGMPKERFSAEFPKEGPSILRIQQVVRGDSAAYFCASSPQLADSEQYFGPGTRLTVT.

The chain has TRBV11-3 and TRBJ2-7; no firm D call. Trimming stripped 8 bases from V and 0 bases from J, with 11 bases between. This CDR3 is built from 13 residues. Germline CDR1 is SGHNT and CDR2 is YENEEA. Written as DNA, the CDR3 is TGTGCCAGCTCCATGGCCCACTCCTACGAGCAGTACTTC. It translates to CASSMAHSYEQYF.

V and J are TRBV6-6 and TRBJ1-1; TRBD1 agrees at 10 bases. Germline V gene lookup returns CDR1 MNHNY and CDR2 SVGAGI (reference sequence). This CDR3 comprises 15 residues. V gave up 2 bases and J gave up 4 bases; unmatched junction bases: 4. The CDR3 loop is CASSYAWTGGTEAFF. The CDR3 coding sequence is TGTGCCAGCAGTTACGCCTGGACAGGGGGCACTGAAGCTTTCTTT.

The chain recombines TRBV18 with TRBJ1-1, with 7 bases aligning to TRBD1. The CDR3 sequence is 14 residues long. V shed 6 bases and J 2 bases; nucleotides not matched to a gene: 6. Germline loops: CDR1 KGHSH, CDR2 LQKENI. The CDR3, as DNA: TGTGCCAGCTCCTCCACAGGGGCCAACACTGAAGCTTTCTTT. As protein: CASSSTGANTEAFF.

The CDR3 bases are TGTGCCAGCAGTCCGAGGACAGGCTCGGCCATCTATGGCTACACCTTC. Its protein is CASSPRTGSAIYGYTF. The V call is TRBV27, the J call TRBJ1-2; 7 bases are a match to TRBD1. Germline CDR1 and CDR2: MNHEY and SMNVEV (reference sequence). The CDR3 length is 16 residues. Germline trimming cut 5 bases from V and 4 bases from J; bases unmatched to any gene: 13.

This chain links TRBV7-2 with TRBJ1-2; D might be TRBD1 (6 bases). The CDR3 covers 15 residues. Germline V gene data show CDR1 as SGHTA and CDR2 as FQGNSA. Between the trimmed V and J ends, which lost 1 base and 4 bases, there was a span of 13 bases. As DNA, the CDR3 is TGTGCCAGCAGCTTAGTATTGACAGGTTTCTATGGCTACACCTTC. This translates into CASSLVLTGFYGYTF.

This clone was seen only once. The V gene is TRBV6-1, the J gene TRBJ2-3, with TRBD2 identical over 11 bases. Germline V gene data show CDR1 as MNHNS and CDR2 as SASEGT. The CDR3 covers 16 residues. V shed 4 bases and J 1 base; nucleotides not matched to a gene: 4. CDR3 bases: TGTGCCAGCAGTGGCTTAGCGGGGGGGGGCACAGATACGCAGTATTTT. It encodes CASSGLAGGGTDTQYF.

This clone was recorded a few times. V usage is TRBV19 and J usage is TRBJ1-3; TRBD1 is a possible D gene (5 bases). CDR1 is LNHDA and CDR2 is SQIVND in the germline V gene (reference sequence). The CDR3 has 15 amino acids. V lost 5 bases and J lost 0, with 11 bases in between. This chain's CDR3 is CASSPGTFSGNTIYF. In DNA form, the CDR3 reads TGTGCCAGTAGTCCCGGGACTTTCTCTGGAAACACCATATATTTT. Full variable domain (remainder filled in from reference TRBV19 and TRBJ1-3): DGGITQSPKYLFRKEGQNVTLSCEQNLNHDAMYWYRQDPGQGLRLIYYSQIVNDFQKGDIAEGYSVSREKKESFPLTVTSAQKNPTAFYLCASSPGTFSGNTIYFGEGSWLTVV.

The J gene is TRBJ2-5, the V gene TRBV5-1; TRBD2 agrees at 9 bases. Germline CDR1 reads SGHRS; CDR2 reads YFSETQ. The CDR3 sequence is 16 residues long. Unmatched junction bases numbered 11, after V lost 3 bases and J lost 5 bases. The CDR3 loop is CASSWGTSTLGETQYF. The CDR3 coding sequence is TGCGCCAGCAGCTGGGGGACTAGCACCCTCGGGGAGACCCAGTACTTC.

The chain uses TRBV5-1 and TRBJ1-1; 8 nucleotides line up with TRBD1. The germline gives CDR1 SGHRS, CDR2 YFSETQ. The ends lost 2 bases at V and 0 bases at J; junction bases unmatched: 12. The CDR3 sequence is 18 residues long. This CDR3 reads CASSFGNAGRGLNTEAFF. CDR3 nucleotide sequence: TGCGCCAGCAGCTTTGGGAACGCGGGCAGGGGGCTGAACACTGAAGCTTTCTTT. Combining the CDR3 with reference TRBV5-1 and TRBJ1-1 gives the whole variable domain KAGVTQTPRYLIKTRGQQVTLSCSPISGHRSVSWYQQTPGQGLQFLFEYFSETQRNKGNFPGRFSGRQFSNSRSEMNVSTLELGDSALYLCASSFGNAGRGLNTEAFFGQGTRLTVV.

This rearrangement joins TRBV28 to TRBJ2-3; possible D gene TRBD1, 6 bases. Germline CDR1 is MDHEN and CDR2 is SYDVKM. Trimming shortened V by 8 bases and J by 4 bases, and 13 bases separated the two germline ends. The CDR3 loop spans 13 amino acids. The CDR3 spells CASAWGTPDTQYF. CDR3 in DNA: TGTGCCAGCGCTTGGGGGACACCAGATACGCAGTATTTT.

V gene TRBV5-6 combines with J gene TRBJ2-2; weak D call: TRBD2 (7 bases). There are 16 residues in the CDR3. The germline V gene encodes CDR1 SGHDT and CDR2 YYEEEE. V dropped 2 bases and J dropped 3 bases, with 14 bases sitting between them. Here the CDR3 DNA reads TGTGCCAGCAGCTTCGTGGGCGGGGGCGACACCGGGGAGCTGTTTTTT. Its translation is CASSFVGGGDTGELFF.

The rearrangement joins TRBV7-9 to TRBJ2-5; D not certain. The germline gives CDR1 SEHNR, CDR2 FQNEAQ (reference sequence). This CDR3 comprises 13 residues. The germline V and J ends were trimmed by 4 bases and 4 bases, with 10 bases remaining between them. In nucleotides, the CDR3 is TGTGCCAGCAGCTCGTCCGGTCGAGAGACCCAGTACTTC. Residues: CASSSSGRETQYF. Drawing the rest from reference TRBV7-9 and TRBJ2-5, the complete variable domain is DTGVSQNPRHKITKRGQNVTFRCDPISEHNRLYWYRQTLGQGPEFLTYFQNEAQLEKSRLLSDRFSAERPKGSFSTLEIQRTEQGDSAMYLCASSSSGRETQYFGPGTRLLVL.

About this clone itself: The sample has other DNA sequences that encode this CDR3 too. This chain uses TRBV19 with TRBJ1-1; 7 nucleotides align to TRBD1. Unmatched junction bases numbered 5, after V lost 6 bases and J lost 4 bases. This CDR3 has 13 amino acids. Germline V gene sequence: CDR1 LNHDA, CDR2 SQIVND (reference sequence). CDR3 region: CASSTGVGTEAFF. As DNA, the CDR3 is TGTGCCAGTAGCACAGGGGTCGGCACTGAAGCTTTCTTT.

The table lists this clone with a count of one. The V call is TRBV11-2, the J call TRBJ2-1; no clear D. Germline CDR1 SGHAT, CDR2 FQNNGV. The CDR3 length is 15 residues. The V end lost 1 base, the J end lost 2 bases, and 9 bases lay between the germline ends. CDR3 in DNA: TGTGCCAGCAGCTTAGGCCGTCTAACCTACAATGAGCAGTTCTTC. Translation gives CASSLGRLTYNEQFF.

The chain couples TRBV14 to TRBJ2-7; weak D call: TRBD1 (5 bases). This CDR3 has 16 amino acids. Trimming shortened V by 1 base and J by 0 bases, and 13 bases separated the two germline ends. The V gene's germline CDR1 is SGHDN and CDR2 FVKESK. CDR3 bases: TGTGCCAGCAGCCAAGGTAGGGGCAGACGCTCCTACGAGCAGTACTTC. Protein sequence: CASSQGRGRRSYEQYF.

With respect to this clone: The junction does not match germline at one end; this may be a read error. Other nucleotide sequences from this sample produce the same CDR3. The chain has TRBV10-3 and TRBJ2-2, with D perhaps matching TRBD1 (6 bases). This CDR3 is 13 amino acids long. Germline V gene sequence: CDR1 ENHRY, CDR2 SYGVKD. The DNA of the CDR3 is TGTGCCATCAGTGAGACAGGGTCCGGGGAACTGTTTTTT. Protein: CAISETGSGELFF.

The sample holds many counts of this clone. This chain uses TRBV7-2 with TRBJ1-2; D is perhaps TRBD1 (6 bases). This CDR3 comprises 16 residues. Germline V gene sequence: CDR1 SGHTA, CDR2 FQGNSA. Trimming pared 0 bases from V and 4 bases from J, leaving 15 bases between. As DNA, the CDR3 is TGTGCCAGCAGCTTAGCGGGGGCACTGTTGCCCTATGGCTACACCTTC. It codes for CASSLAGALLPYGYTF.

J is TRBJ1-4 and V is TRBV5-4, with 7 bases aligning to TRBD1. V gave up 4 bases and J gave up 8 bases; unmatched junction bases: 11. CDR1 is SGHNT, CDR2 YYREEE, per germline (reference sequence). The CDR3 contains 15 residues. The CDR3 DNA is TGTGCCAGCAGCCACCCAGACAGGGTAGGAGAAAAACTGTTTTTT. Translation: CASSHPDRVGEKLFF.

The CDR3 loop reads CASSQDPSGTYEQYF. In DNA, the CDR3 is TGCGCCAGCAGCCAAGACCCTAGCGGCACTTACGAGCAGTACTTC. The gene calls are TRBV4-1 and TRBJ2-7; TRBD2 matches at 7 bases. V dropped 0 bases and J dropped 4; count of bases not matched to a gene: 6. The CDR3 extends over 15 amino acids. Germline-derived CDR1 and CDR2 are MGHRA and YSYEKL.

CDR3 sequence reads: CASNTGTGTYEQYF. The CDR3 DNA follows: TGTGCCAGCAACACCGGGACAGGGACCTACGAGCAGTACTTC. The chain combines TRBV5-5 with TRBJ2-7; TRBD1 aligns across 9 bases. After removal of 6 bases from V and 2 bases from J, the junction contained 6 bases not matched to a gene. Germline V gives CDR1 SGHKS, CDR2 YYEKEE (reference sequence). This CDR3 contains 14 residues.

The chain uses TRBV7-3 and TRBJ1-2; D is ambiguous. Trimming stripped 5 bases from V and 4 bases from J, with 11 bases between. The germline CDR1 and CDR2 sequences are SGHTA and FQGTGA. The CDR3 runs 13 residues. CDR3: CASSAPGSYGYTF. CDR3 coding DNA: TGTGCCAGCAGCGCACCCGGGAGCTATGGCTACACCTTC.

The count of this clone is one. The chain uses TRBV18 and TRBJ2-1; D possibly corresponds to TRBD1 (6 bases). Germline-derived CDR1 and CDR2 are KGHSH and LQKENI. CDR3 length: 16 amino acids. Between the trimmed V and J ends, which lost 0 bases and 4 bases, there was a span of 13 bases. In DNA form, the CDR3 reads TGTGCCAGCTCACCACCGGGCCGACAGGAGTACAATGAGCAGTTCTTC. The encoded protein is CASSPPGRQEYNEQFF.

The V call is TRBV7-8, the J call TRBJ1-1; D possibly corresponds to TRBD1 (6 bases). The V end was cut by 1 base, the J end by 5 bases, with 14 bases between. Germline CDR1 and CDR2: SGHVS and FQNEAQ. This CDR3 has 15 amino acids. The CDR3 here is CASSLVGIRGTEAFF. CDR3 DNA: TGTGCCAGCAGCTTAGTCGGGATTAGGGGGACTGAAGCTTTCTTT.

This clone was picked up a small number of times. The chain couples TRBV19 to TRBJ2-1, with 10 bases fitting TRBD2. The trim removed 6 bases at V and 5 bases at J, leaving 13 bases unmatched. From germline, CDR1 is LNHDA and CDR2 SQIVND (reference sequence). The CDR3 is 17 amino acids. The CDR3 sequence: CASSPHRAGGPHNEQFF. In DNA, the CDR3 is TGTGCCAGTAGCCCTCACCGAGCGGGAGGGCCCCACAATGAGCAGTTCTTC.

This chain uses TRBV5-1 with TRBJ2-7, with TRBD1 matching 7 bases. Losses at the gene ends were 4 bases for V and 1 base for J; bases not matched to a gene: 5. CDR3 length: 14 amino acids. Germline V gene data show CDR1 as SGHRS and CDR2 as YFSETQ. The CDR3 here is CASSPRQGSYEQYF. In DNA form, the CDR3 reads TGCGCCAGCAGCCCCAGACAGGGTTCCTACGAGCAGTACTTC.

The chain carries TRBV2 and TRBJ2-1; 13 bases line up with TRBD2. CDR1 is SNHLY and CDR2 is FYNNEI in the germline V gene. The CDR3 loop spans 15 amino acids. V lost 1 base, J lost 13 bases, and 7 bases stayed unmatched. The CDR3 spells CASSEELAGGHTQFF. The DNA for the CDR3 is TGTGCCAGCAGTGAAGAACTAGCGGGAGGGCACACACAGTTCTTC.

The V gene is TRBV28, the J gene TRBJ2-7; possible D gene TRBD1, 6 bases. Trimming removed 6 bases from V and 0 bases from J, with 12 bases in between. The germline V gene has CDR1 MDHEN and CDR2 SYDVKM. The CDR3 has 14 amino acids. The CDR3 spells CASRTGTFSYEQYF. As DNA, the CDR3 is TGTGCCAGCAGAACCGGGACATTCTCCTACGAGCAGTACTTC. The full variable domain, in which reference TRBV28 and TRBJ2-7 provide the parts outside the CDR3, is DVKVTQSSRYLVKRTGEKVFLECVQDMDHENMFWYRQDPGLGLRLIYFSYDVKMKEKGDIPEGYSVSREKKERFSLILESASTNQTSMYLCASRTGTFSYEQYFGPGTRLTVT.

This clone has just one count. The chain employs TRBV7-9 and TRBJ2-5; 11 bases match TRBD2. CDR1 is SEHNR, CDR2 FQNEAQ, per germline (reference sequence). V gave up 5 bases and J gave up 1 base; unmatched junction bases: 6. The CDR3 contains 16 residues. The CDR3 bases are TGTGCCAGCAGCCATAGCGGGAGGGCCGTCCAAGAGACCCAGTACTTC. Residues: CASSHSGRAVQETQYF.